Following are 11 T cell receptor beta chains from one sample sequenced in a study of T cells after yellow fever vaccination. TCRdb itself ran the 5' RACE reads through MiXCR, one entry per CDR3 protein. The data show some 320,000 distinct CDR3 sequences, with 8.7% seen just once and 15% to 20% held by the top ten. Source: PBMCs, taken on the day of the first yellow fever vaccination. The source of these receptors is a man aged 18 to 30 who received the YFV17D yellow fever vaccine.

This clonotype appeared many times. The chain joins TRBV2 to TRBJ1-4, with 9 bases matching TRBD1. Per germline, CDR1 SNHLY and CDR2 FYNNEI. The J segment lost 8 bases and the V segment lost 7 bases, leaving 8 bases of the junction unmatched. The length of the CDR3 is 14 residues. The chain's CDR3 is CASTRTTGGEKLFF. CDR3 DNA: TGTGCCAGCACTCGCACGACAGGGGGAGAAAAACTGTTTTTT.

In this sample, this clonotype turned up many times. V is TRBV9 and J is TRBJ1-6; no clear D gene. This CDR3 region has 12 residues. Trimming took 7 bases from V and 12 from J, leaving 14 bases between them. Germline CDR1 SGDLS, CDR2 YYNGEE. In nucleotides, the CDR3 is TGTGCCAGCGGATGGGCCACCAAACCCCTCCACTTT. It is translated as CASGWATKPLHF.

This clonotype has a handful of counts. The chain combines TRBV7-9 with TRBJ1-1; no clear D gene. V was cut by 5 bases and J by 11 bases, with 15 bases left in between. In germline, CDR1 is SEHNR, CDR2 FQNEAQ (reference sequence). The CDR3 covers 12 residues. In DNA form, the CDR3 reads TGTGCCAGCAGCCTCCCGGCAAGTACGGCTTTCTTT. This gives the protein CASSLPASTAFF.

A few counts support this clonotype. This chain joins TRBV2 and TRBJ1-3; D not resolved. The CDR3 is made up of 12 amino acids. V dropped 4 bases and J dropped 7 bases, with 8 bases sitting between them. CDR1 and CDR2 from the germline V gene are SNHLY and FYNNEI. The CDR3 DNA follows: TGTGCCAGCAGTGTCCGTAGGAACACCATATATTTT. Translating gives CASSVRRNTIYF.

In this sample, this clonotype turned up a few times. The chain employs TRBV12-3 or TRBV12-4 and TRBJ2-2; TRBD1 or TRBD2 may be the D gene (7 bases each). Trimming cost V 2 bases and J 7 bases, with 14 bases left between them. The CDR3 runs to 15 residues. The CDR3 sequence is CASSLYSGGDGELFF. As DNA, the CDR3 is TGTGCCAGCAGTTTATACTCAGGGGGGGACGGGGAGCTGTTTTTT.

This chain joins TRBV5-4 and TRBJ1-1, with D possibly being TRBD1 (5 bases). The CDR3 totals 15 residues. V lost 4 bases and J lost 0, with 13 bases in between. CDR1 SGHNT and CDR2 YYREEE come from the germline V gene (reference sequence). DNA for the CDR3: TGTGCCAGCAGCCTAACGACAGAGATGAACACTGAAGCTTTCTTT. Its protein product is CASSLTTEMNTEAFF.

As DNA, the CDR3 is TGCGCCAGCAGCCAAGATCGATGGGACGAGGGACTAGCAGAGACCCAGTACTTC. This codes for CASSQDRWDEGLAETQYF. V is TRBV4-3 and J is TRBJ2-5; TRBD2 matches at 9 bases. The CDR3 totals 18 residues. V shed 0 bases, J shed 4 bases, and the junction held 12 bases outside the gene matches. The germline CDR1 and CDR2 sequences are LGHNA and YSLEER.

This clonotype was detected only a few times. The rearrangement joins TRBV20-1 to TRBJ2-7; tentative D call: TRBD2 (5 bases). The CDR3 extends over 13 amino acids. V lost 4 bases and J 3 bases, leaving 13 bases between the germline ends. CDR1 DFQATT and CDR2 SNEGSKA come from the germline V gene (reference sequence). The CDR3: CSANPDWLYEQYV. CDR3 sequence (DNA): TGCAGTGCTAATCCGGACTGGCTCTACGAGCAGTACGTC.

This clonotype was observed at least ten times. An end of the junction differs from the germline gene, which may be a read error. This chain joins TRBV5-1 and TRBJ2-7; D ambiguous. The CDR3 length is 13 residues. From germline, CDR1 is SGHRS and CDR2 YFSETQ. The CDR3 sequence: CASRLDSSRQQYF. The CDR3 nucleotides read TGCGCCAGCAGGTTGGATAGCAGCCGGCAGCAGTACTTC.

This clonotype was detected many times. The chain links TRBV12-3 or TRBV12-4 to TRBJ1-2; 8 nucleotides match TRBD1. The CDR3 loop spans 15 amino acids. J gave up 4 bases and V 3 bases, and 7 bases lay outside the gene matches. CDR3 amino acids: CASSFYAGGGYGYTF. The CDR3 DNA reads as TGTGCCAGCAGTTTCTACGCAGGGGGCGGCTATGGCTACACCTTC.

Notes on this clonotype: Sequence at one end of the junction differs from germline and may be a read error. J is TRBJ2-3 and V is TRBV4-1; 7 bases are shared with TRBD1. Germline V gives CDR1 MGHRA, CDR2 YSYEKL. The CDR3 sequence is 16 residues long. CDR3 sequence reads: CASSQEGRGRTDTPYF. CDR3 DNA: TGCGCCAGCAGCCAAGAGGGAAGGGGGCGCACAGATACGCCGTATTTT.